A single sample gave rise to the 8 T cell receptor beta chains below, sequenced in a study of shared clonotypes between healthy human individuals. Data came from immunoSEQ multiplex PCR; TCRdb stores just in-frame clones and leaves some out. The table includes 2 million to 2.5 million clones, 80% to 95% detected once. The sequenced material came from naive CD4+ T cells from PBMCs. Subset indicated: CD45RA+ positively selected. The receptors originated from a man younger than 35 in good health. Some clones in this sample may be carry-over from other donors' samples.

The chain links TRBV28 to TRBJ1-1, with D possibly TRBD1 on 6 matching bases. Germline CDR1 is MDHEN and CDR2 is SYDVKM. CDR3 length: 15 amino acids. V lost 6 bases and J 5 bases, leaving 19 bases between the germline ends. The DNA of the CDR3 is TGTGCCAGCAGCCTGGGGGCCAAAGGAGGGACTGAAGCTTTCTTT. Amino acid sequence: CASSLGAKGGTEAFF.

This chain connects TRBV6-1 to TRBJ2-1, with 9 bases aligning to TRBD2. The CDR3 contains 14 residues. Germline V gives CDR1 MNHNS, CDR2 SASEGT. V shed 7 bases, J shed 10 bases, and the junction held 11 bases outside the gene matches. CDR3 DNA sequence: TGTGCCAGCACTGCGGGAGGGCCCCCAAGAGAGCAGTTCTTC. It encodes CASTAGGPPREQFF.

V and J are TRBV2 and TRBJ1-5; maybe TRBD1 (5 bases). The germline gives CDR1 SNHLY, CDR2 FYNNEI. Trimming left V 8 bases short and J 1 base short, with 6 bases between. This CDR3 has 12 residues. This CDR3 is CASGGSNQPQHF. CDR3 sequence (DNA): TGTGCCAGCGGGGGAAGCAATCAGCCCCAGCATTTT.

The rearrangement joins TRBV2 to TRBJ1-5; D unresolved. V was cut by 2 bases and J by 11 bases, with 13 bases left in between. This CDR3 has 13 residues. In germline, CDR1 is SNHLY, CDR2 FYNNEI. CDR3 coding DNA: TGTGCCAGCAGTGAATTCGGCGGCCAGGCCCAGCATTTT. It is translated as CASSEFGGQAQHF.

The V gene is TRBV28, the J gene TRBJ2-2; D perhaps matches TRBD1 (6 bases). Between the trimmed V and J ends, which lost 1 base and 0 bases, there was a span of 9 bases. In germline, CDR1 is MDHEN, CDR2 SYDVKM. The CDR3 runs 16 residues. The CDR3 region has the DNA TGTGCCAGCAGTTTATTGAGGACAGCGAACACCGGGGAGCTGTTTTTT. This encodes CASSLLRTANTGELFF.

The J gene is TRBJ1-1, the V gene TRBV10-1, with D perhaps TRBD1 (5 bases). The V gene lost 1 base and the J gene lost 3 bases, with 18 bases spanning the gap. Germline values: CDR1 WNHNN, CDR2 SYGVQD (reference sequence). The CDR3 runs to 17 residues. The CDR3 nucleotides read TGCGCCAGCAGTGAGTTGTTGCGACCTTGGGGCGACACTGAAGCTTTCTTT. Protein sequence: CASSELLRPWGDTEAFF.

The chain couples TRBV30 to TRBJ1-5; D uncertain. The CDR3 is 15 amino acids. The ends were cut back, 1 base at V and 6 bases at J, with 16 bases in the middle. Germline-derived CDR1 and CDR2 are GTSNPN and SVGIG (reference sequence). This CDR3 is CAWSDEVDFGQPQHF. Here the CDR3 DNA reads TGTGCCTGGAGTGATGAAGTCGACTTCGGTCAGCCCCAGCATTTT.

The chain is built from TRBV7-7 and TRBJ2-7; 8 bases fit TRBD1. This CDR3 has 13 residues. Germline-derived CDR1 and CDR2 are SSHAT and FNYEAQ (reference sequence). The J segment lost 4 bases and the V segment lost 5 bases, leaving 4 bases of the junction unmatched. The CDR3 DNA reads as TGTGCCAGCAGCGCAGGGGGCGGTTACGAGCAGTACTTC. This encodes CASSAGGGYEQYF.